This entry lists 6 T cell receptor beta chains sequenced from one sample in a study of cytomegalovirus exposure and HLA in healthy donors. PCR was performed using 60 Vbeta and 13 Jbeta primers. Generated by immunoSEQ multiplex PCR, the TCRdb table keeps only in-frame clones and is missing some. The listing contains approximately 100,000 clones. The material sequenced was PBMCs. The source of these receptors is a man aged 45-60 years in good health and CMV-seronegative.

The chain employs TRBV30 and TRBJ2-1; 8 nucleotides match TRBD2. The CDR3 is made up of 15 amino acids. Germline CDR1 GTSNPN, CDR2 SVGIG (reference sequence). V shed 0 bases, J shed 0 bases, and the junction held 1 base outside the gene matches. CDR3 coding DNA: TGTGCCTGGAGTGTACGGGAGGGCTCCTACAATGAGCAGTTCTTC. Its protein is CAWSVREGSYNEQFF.

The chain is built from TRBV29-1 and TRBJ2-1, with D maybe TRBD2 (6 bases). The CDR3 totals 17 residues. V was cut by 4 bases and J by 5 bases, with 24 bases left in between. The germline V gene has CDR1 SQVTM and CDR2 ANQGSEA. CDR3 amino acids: CSVVREEGIPSDNEQFF. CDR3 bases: TGCAGCGTTGTAAGAGAGGAGGGCATCCCTTCCGACAATGAGCAGTTCTTC.

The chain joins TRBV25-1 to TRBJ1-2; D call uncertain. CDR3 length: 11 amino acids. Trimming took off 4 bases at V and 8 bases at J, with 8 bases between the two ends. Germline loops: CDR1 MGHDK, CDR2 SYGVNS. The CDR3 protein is CASSAGRGYTF. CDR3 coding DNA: TGTGCCAGCAGTGCAGGTCGCGGCTACACCTTC.

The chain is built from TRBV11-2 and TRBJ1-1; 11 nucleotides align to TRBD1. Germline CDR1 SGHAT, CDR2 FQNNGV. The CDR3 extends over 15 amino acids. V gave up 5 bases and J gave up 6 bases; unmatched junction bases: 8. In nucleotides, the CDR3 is TGTGCCAGCAGCCACCGGACAGGGGGCTATGCTGAAGCTTTCTTT. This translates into CASSHRTGGYAEAFF.

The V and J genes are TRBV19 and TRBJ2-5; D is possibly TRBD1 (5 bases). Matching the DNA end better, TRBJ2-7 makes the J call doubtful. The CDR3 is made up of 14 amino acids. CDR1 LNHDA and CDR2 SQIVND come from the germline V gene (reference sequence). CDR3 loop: CASSIGGRVYEQYF. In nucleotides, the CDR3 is TGTGCCAGTAGTATAGGGGGCAGGGTCTACGAGCAGTACTTC.

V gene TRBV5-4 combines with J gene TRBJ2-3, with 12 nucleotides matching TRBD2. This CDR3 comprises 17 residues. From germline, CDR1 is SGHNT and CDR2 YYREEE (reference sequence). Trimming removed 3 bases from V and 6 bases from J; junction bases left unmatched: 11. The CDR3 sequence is CASSSRTSGEMGDTQYF. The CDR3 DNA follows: TGTGCCAGCAGCTCAAGGACTAGCGGGGAGATGGGGGATACGCAGTATTTT. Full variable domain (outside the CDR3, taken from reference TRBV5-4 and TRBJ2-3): ETGVTQSPTHLIKTRGQQVTLRCSSQSGHNTVSWYQQALGQGPQFIFQYYREEENGRGNFPPRFSGLQFPNYSSELNVNALELDDSALYLCASSSRTSGEMGDTQYFGPGTRLTVL.